These 32 T cell receptor beta chains came from one sample sequenced in a study of blood T cell repertoires in COVID-19. Some clones are missing from TCRdb's copy, which holds only in-frame ones; the method was immunoSEQ multiplex PCR. There are about 99,000 clones in the sample; 60% to 85% occur only once, and roughly 18% lies in the top ten. Sequenced input: peripheral blood. These TCRs come from a woman aged 80 or older with active or convalescent COVID-19.

The rearrangement uses TRBV7-2 and TRBJ1-6; perhaps TRBD1 as D (5 bases). The CDR3 is 15 residues long. CDR1 SGHTA and CDR2 FQGNSA come from the germline V gene. V shed 2 bases and J shed 6 bases, with 11 bases lying between them. The CDR3 bases are TGTGCCAGCAGCTTATCGCAGGGTGGTAATTCACCCCTCCACTTT. This gives the protein CASSLSQGGNSPLHF.

The V and J genes are TRBV9 and TRBJ2-1, with 10 bases lining up with TRBD2. The junction had 8 bases not matched to a gene; V was cut back by 5 bases and J by 6 bases. There are 15 residues in the CDR3. CDR1 and CDR2 (germline): SGDLS, YYNGEE. CDR3 loop: CASSTSGRGSNEQFF. The CDR3 DNA sequence: TGTGCCAGCAGTACCAGCGGGAGGGGTTCCAATGAGCAGTTCTTC. Drawing the rest from reference TRBV9 and TRBJ2-1, the complete variable domain is DSGVTQTPKHLITATGQRVTLRCSPRSGDLSVYWYQQSLDQGLQFLIQYYNGEERAKGNILERFSAQQFPDLHSELNLSSLELGDSALYFCASSTSGRGSNEQFFGPGTRLTVL.

The V and J genes are TRBV5-6 and TRBJ1-1, with 8 bases lining up with TRBD1. The CDR3 has 14 amino acids. V was clipped by 4 bases and J by 6 bases; unmatched bases: 8. Looked up from germline, CDR1 is SGHDT and CDR2 is YYEEEE. The CDR3 reads CASSLDREGAEAFF. The CDR3, as DNA: TGTGCCAGCAGCCTGGACAGGGAGGGGGCTGAAGCTTTCTTT.

The V call is TRBV28, the J call TRBJ2-7; a possible D gene is TRBD1 (6 bases). Trimming stripped 6 bases from V and 6 bases from J, with 18 bases between. The CDR3 extends over 14 amino acids. Germline V gene sequence: CDR1 MDHEN, CDR2 SYDVKM. CDR3 in amino acids: CASSTGTPGIEQYF. CDR3 sequence (DNA): TGTGCCAGCAGCACCGGGACACCCGGAATCGAGCAGTACTTC.

The chain is built from TRBV7-2 and TRBJ2-3; 7 positions agree with TRBD2. The germline CDR1 and CDR2 sequences are SGHTA and FQGNSA. The CDR3 spans 18 residues. After removal of 4 bases from V and 0 bases from J, the junction contained 13 bases not matched to a gene. CDR3 coding DNA: TGTGCCAGCAGCTGGCCCCTACGGGAGGAAACTAGCACAGATACGCAGTATTTT. This encodes CASSWPLREETSTDTQYF. Full variable domain (rest looked up from reference TRBV7-2 and TRBJ2-3): GAGVSQSPSNKVTEKGKDVELRCDPISGHTALYWYRQSLGQGLEFLIYFQGNSAPDKSGLPSDRFSAERTGGSVSTLTIQRTQQEDSAVYLCASSWPLREETSTDTQYFGPGTRLTVL.

The chain employs TRBV6-1 and TRBJ2-3; D is perhaps TRBD1 (6 bases). V lost 2 bases and J 5 bases, leaving 14 bases between the germline ends. Germline values: CDR1 MNHNS, CDR2 SASEGT. There are 15 residues in the CDR3. In DNA, the CDR3 is TGTGCCAGCAGTGAACAGGGGATGGAAGGAGATACGCAGTATTTT. It codes for CASSEQGMEGDTQYF.

The CDR3 here is CASIERTGGGYTF. Here the CDR3 DNA reads TGTGCCAGCATTGAGCGGACAGGGGGTGGCTACACCTTC. This rearrangement joins TRBV2 to TRBJ1-2; 10 nucleotides line up with TRBD1. V lost 7 bases to trimming and J lost 7 bases; unmatched junction nucleotides: 6. The CDR3 sequence is 13 residues long. Germline CDR1 and CDR2: SNHLY and FYNNEI.

The chain joins TRBV7-9 to TRBJ2-1, with a weak D call TRBD1 (5 bases). The length of the CDR3 is 13 residues. Germline values: CDR1 SEHNR, CDR2 FQNEAQ (reference sequence). V was cut by 0 bases and J by 10 bases, with 10 bases left in between. The CDR3 loop reads CASSLAGVEEQFF. In nucleotides, the CDR3 is TGTGCCAGCAGCTTAGCAGGGGTTGAGGAGCAGTTCTTC.

The chain links TRBV28 to TRBJ2-3; 10 bases are shared with TRBD2. The CDR3 has 16 amino acids. V lost 3 bases, J lost 6 bases, and 9 bases stayed unmatched. Germline V gives CDR1 MDHEN, CDR2 SYDVKM. CDR3: CASSFASGRPTDTQYF. CDR3 nucleotide sequence: TGTGCCAGCAGTTTTGCTAGCGGGAGACCCACGGATACGCAGTATTTT.

The chain uses TRBV9 and TRBJ2-6, with a tentative D call TRBD1 (5 bases). Trimming stripped 2 bases from V and 0 bases from J, with 6 bases between. The V gene's germline CDR1 is SGDLS and CDR2 YYNGEE. The CDR3 contains 15 residues. The CDR3 DNA reads TGTGCCAGCAGCGTTACAGGCTCTGGGGCCAACGTCCTGACTTTC. It yields the protein CASSVTGSGANVLTF. Looking up the rest from reference TRBV9 and TRBJ2-6 gives the full variable domain: DSGVTQTPKHLITATGQRVTLRCSPRSGDLSVYWYQQSLDQGLQFLIQYYNGEERAKGNILERFSAQQFPDLHSELNLSSLELGDSALYFCASSVTGSGANVLTFGAGSRLTVL.

This chain connects TRBV11-2 to TRBJ2-7, with 11 positions matching TRBD1. The junction had 11 bases not matched to a gene; V was cut back by 5 bases and J by 2 bases. Germline CDR1 SGHAT, CDR2 FQNNGV. This CDR3 is built from 17 residues. CDR3 bases: TGTGCCAGCAGCCCACAGGACAGGGGGCTCTCACCCTACGAGCAGTACTTC. This encodes CASSPQDRGLSPYEQYF.

The chain has TRBV28 and TRBJ2-2; TRBD1 might be the D (6 bases). The V and J ends lost 4 bases and 5 bases respectively, with 11 bases between them. Germline CDR1 is MDHEN and CDR2 is SYDVKM. The CDR3 runs to 14 residues. The CDR3 DNA reads as TGTGCCAGCAGTTCGGAGGACAGAACCGGGGAGCTGTTTTTT. Translation: CASSSEDRTGELFF.

The chain is built from TRBV2 and TRBJ1-5; possible D gene TRBD1, 5 bases. CDR3 length: 14 residues. The germline V gene encodes CDR1 SNHLY and CDR2 FYNNEI. V gave up 8 bases and J gave up 6 bases, with 17 bases separating them. The CDR3 reads CASSSQGIGQPQHF. The DNA for the CDR3 is TGTGCCAGCTCTAGTCAGGGCATCGGTCAGCCCCAGCATTTT.

The J gene is TRBJ1-3, the V gene TRBV18, with TRBD1 matching 7 bases. V shed 3 bases, J shed 2 bases, and the junction held 4 bases outside the gene matches. Germline V gene data show CDR1 as KGHSH and CDR2 as LQKENI. There are 15 residues in the CDR3. The CDR3 loop is CASSPPGQPGNTIYF. CDR3 DNA: TGTGCCAGCTCACCGCCGGGACAGCCTGGAAACACCATATATTTT. Filled out from reference TRBV18 and TRBJ1-3, the complete variable domain reads NAGVMQNPRHLVRRRGQEARLRCSPMKGHSHVYWYRQLPEEGLKFMVYLQKENIIDESGMPKERFSAEFPKEGPSILRIQQVVRGDSAAYFCASSPPGQPGNTIYFGEGSWLTVV.

This clone has a handful of counts. The chain couples TRBV18 to TRBJ2-1; 11 bases agree with TRBD2. The CDR3 has 16 residues. J was trimmed by 4 bases and V by 6 bases; bases with no gene match: 8. Germline values: CDR1 KGHSH, CDR2 LQKENI. CDR3 residues: CASSPGTSGRYNEQFF. The CDR3 DNA reads as TGTGCCAGCTCGCCTGGGACTAGCGGCCGGTACAATGAGCAGTTCTTC. The entire variable domain, with the rest obtained from reference TRBV18 and TRBJ2-1, is as follows: NAGVMQNPRHLVRRRGQEARLRCSPMKGHSHVYWYRQLPEEGLKFMVYLQKENIIDESGMPKERFSAEFPKEGPSILRIQQVVRGDSAAYFCASSPGTSGRYNEQFFGPGTRLTVL.

This sequence joins TRBV11-2 and TRBJ2-3; 9 positions agree with TRBD1. Trimming at V came to 0 bases and at J to 3 bases, leaving 16 bases not matched to a gene. The CDR3 has 20 amino acids. CDR1 SGHAT and CDR2 FQNNGV come from the germline V gene. CDR3 protein: CASSLDLSGTEQGATDTQYF. The CDR3, as DNA: TGTGCCAGCAGCTTAGATCTAAGCGGGACTGAACAGGGGGCTACAGATACGCAGTATTTT.

This chain uses TRBV28 with TRBJ1-1; the D gene is possibly TRBD1 (5 bases). The length of the CDR3 is 15 residues. V was shortened by 4 bases and J by 0 bases, with 12 bases between the two germline ends. Germline assignment: CDR1 MDHEN and CDR2 SYDVKM. This chain's CDR3 is CASSWAGGLNTEAFF. The DNA for the CDR3 is TGTGCCAGCAGTTGGGCCGGGGGTCTGAACACTGAAGCTTTCTTT.

The table lists this clone with a count of one. The chain combines TRBV7-8 with TRBJ2-7, with TRBD1 matching 8 bases. V shed 4 bases, J shed 1 base, and the junction held 3 bases outside the gene matches. The CDR3 totals 14 residues. Per the germline V gene, CDR1 is SGHVS and CDR2 is FQNEAQ. CDR3 protein: CASSWGQESYEQYF. The CDR3 DNA reads TGTGCCAGCAGCTGGGGACAGGAATCCTACGAGCAGTACTTC. The full variable domain, rest sourced from reference TRBV7-8 and TRBJ2-7, is GAGVSQSPRYKVAKRGQDVALRCDPISGHVSLFWYQQALGQGPEFLTYFQNEAQLDKSGLPSDRFFAERPEGSVSTLKIQRTQQEDSAVYLCASSWGQESYEQYFGPGTRLTVT.

V and J are TRBV2 and TRBJ1-4; D may be TRBD1 (5 bases). The germline CDR1 and CDR2 sequences are SNHLY and FYNNEI. The CDR3 totals 13 residues. V dropped 8 bases and J dropped 7 bases, with 14 bases sitting between them. CDR3 DNA: TGTGCCAGCTCCCGGGGGACGCTTGAAAAACTGTTTTTT. Amino acid sequence: CASSRGTLEKLFF.

Comment on this clone: The junction differs from germline at one of its ends, possibly a read error. The V call is TRBV5-1, the J call TRBJ2-5; TRBD1 matches 10 bases. This CDR3 is built from 15 residues. CDR1 is SGHRS, CDR2 YFSETQ, per germline. CDR3 residues: CASSVGTGAGETQYF. The DNA of the CDR3 is TGTGCCAGCAGCGTAGGGACAGGGGCGGGTGAGACCCAGTACTTC. Full variable domain (remainder filled in from reference TRBV5-1 and TRBJ2-5): KAGVTQTPRYLIKTRGQQVTLSCSPISGHRSVSWYQQTPGQGLQFLFEYFSETQRNKGNFPGRFSGRQFSNSRSEMNVSTLELGDSALYLCASSVGTGAGETQYFGPGTRLLVL.

The rearrangement links TRBV19 to TRBJ2-7; D not certain. The CDR3 covers 19 residues. V was trimmed by 5 bases and J by 3 bases, leaving 29 bases between them. Germline loops: CDR1 LNHDA, CDR2 SQIVND (reference sequence). CDR3 amino acids: CASSPPTRFPSRSFYEQYF. The CDR3 bases are TGTGCCAGTAGTCCCCCGACCCGGTTCCCTTCGCGGAGCTTCTACGAGCAGTACTTC.

This clone was observed a single time. The chain recombines TRBV7-2 with TRBJ2-7; TRBD1 aligns across 8 bases. Germline values: CDR1 SGHTA, CDR2 FQGNSA. There are 15 residues in the CDR3. Trimming at V came to 5 bases and at J to 3 bases, leaving 9 bases not matched to a gene. CDR3 sequence (DNA): TGTGCCAGCAGCCTGAGTCCGGGACAGGTCTACGAGCAGTACTTC. Translation: CASSLSPGQVYEQYF.

The V call is TRBV6-5, the J call TRBJ1-5, with a weak D call TRBD1 (5 bases). The germline gives CDR1 MNHEY, CDR2 SVGAGI. The germline V and J ends were trimmed by 6 bases and 2 bases, with 14 bases remaining between them. The CDR3 runs to 15 residues. CDR3 residues: CASRPGGWGNQPQHF. The CDR3 coding sequence is TGTGCCAGCAGGCCGGGGGGGTGGGGCAATCAGCCCCAGCATTTT.

The chain recombines TRBV5-1 with TRBJ1-2; 8 positions match TRBD1. CDR1 is SGHRS and CDR2 is YFSETQ in the germline V gene. CDR3 length: 16 residues. V dropped 0 bases and J dropped 6; count of bases not matched to a gene: 10. CDR3 DNA: TGCGCCAGCAGCTTGGGGGTCGGGACAGGATATCATGGCTACACCTTC. It yields the protein CASSLGVGTGYHGYTF.

J is TRBJ2-1 and V is TRBV7-2, with unresolved D. Trimming stripped 2 bases from V and 2 bases from J, with 10 bases between. The CDR3 spans 15 residues. Per germline, CDR1 SGHTA and CDR2 FQGNSA. In DNA, the CDR3 is TGTGCCAGCAGCTTAAGTTTAACGGCCTACAATGAGCAGTTCTTC. Its protein is CASSLSLTAYNEQFF.

DNA of the CDR3: TGCAGCGTTGAAGATCTTCTAGCGGGGGCAAATGAGCAGTTCTTC. This translates into CSVEDLLAGANEQFF. The V and J genes are TRBV29-1 and TRBJ2-1; 10 bases map to TRBD2. The CDR3 has 15 residues. Germline-derived CDR1 and CDR2 are SQVTM and ANQGSEA. V lost 0 bases and J lost 7; bases outside the gene matches: 6.

The chain uses TRBV5-1 and TRBJ2-3, with TRBD1 identical over 7 bases. CDR3 length: 15 residues. Germline assignment: CDR1 SGHRS and CDR2 YFSETQ. J gave up 5 bases and V 1 base, and 7 bases lay outside the gene matches. The CDR3 protein is CASSLIDRVEDTQYF. The CDR3 bases are TGCGCCAGCAGCTTGATCGACAGGGTCGAAGATACGCAGTATTTT.

This clone was recorded a few times. The chain carries TRBV5-5 and TRBJ1-5, with D hard to call. V dropped 0 bases and J dropped 2 bases, with 6 bases sitting between them. Germline V CDR1 and CDR2: SGHKS, YYEKEE (reference sequence). The CDR3 consists of 14 residues. CDR3 protein: CASSLGGGNQPQHF. CDR3 nucleotide sequence: TGTGCCAGCAGCTTGGGGGGAGGCAATCAGCCCCAGCATTTT.

The V gene is TRBV7-2, the J gene TRBJ2-3, with D unclear. The ends were cut back, 4 bases at V and 1 base at J, with 9 bases in the middle. The CDR3 length is 14 residues. The germline V gene has CDR1 SGHTA and CDR2 FQGNSA. The CDR3 coding sequence is TGTGCCAGCAGCTCTACTCGGGGCACAGATACGCAGTATTTT. Its translation: CASSSTRGTDTQYF.

The chain is built from TRBV6-4 and TRBJ1-5; D perhaps matches TRBD1 (5 bases). The CDR3 has 14 residues. Germline V gene sequence: CDR1 MRHNA, CDR2 SNTAGT. Trimming removed 6 bases from V and 0 bases from J, with 9 bases in between. In nucleotides, the CDR3 is TGTGCCAGCAGCCGGGACTATAGCAATCAGCCCCAGCATTTT. Protein product: CASSRDYSNQPQHF.

V usage is TRBV25-1 and J usage is TRBJ1-2; D gene ambiguous. Trimming removed 0 bases from V and 0 bases from J, with 5 bases in between. Germline-derived CDR1 and CDR2 are MGHDK and SYGVNS. The CDR3 is made up of 14 amino acids. In nucleotides, the CDR3 is TGTGCCAGCAGTGAATATTCTGCTAACTATGGCTACACCTTC. This encodes CASSEYSANYGYTF.

Concerning this clone itself: One junction end disagrees with the germline gene, perhaps due to a read error. This chain connects TRBV5-1 to TRBJ1-3; 9 bases match TRBD1. The CDR3 loop spans 16 amino acids. CDR1 SGHRS and CDR2 YFSETQ come from the germline V gene. The CDR3 loop reads CASSWTGAQTGNTIYF. The CDR3 DNA reads as TGTGCCAGCAGCTGGACAGGGGCACAGACTGGAAACACCATATATTTT.